This T cell receptor beta chain emerged from a study of breast tumors, draining lymph nodes, adjacent tissues. General study points: Luminal-like breast cancer showed significantly higher tumor–nontumor repertoire similarity than basal-like.

Samples came from axillary lymph nodes draining the breast cancer. This CDR3 is built from 18 residues. V dropped 6 bases and J dropped 0; count of bases not matched to a gene: 12. Per germline, CDR1 SNHLY and CDR2 FYNNEI. In the case of this clonotype: Its antigen is undetermined.

TCRdb redid the calling of the multiplex PCR reads with MiXCR, one entry per CDR3 protein. The sample includes 200,000 to 250,000 distinct CDR3 sequences, 32% seen only once; the top ten take just over 1.4%. The rearrangement links TRBV2 to TRBJ1-5, with 9 bases fitting TRBD1. This TCR came from a female donor with breast cancer. Some clones in this sample may be carry-over from other donors' samples. The sample was axillary lymph node tissue. The CDR3 DNA reads TGTGCCAGCAGCGGAGGGGGGACAGGGACATATAGCAATCAGCCCCAGCATTTT. This gives the protein CASSGGGTGTYSNQPQHF.